This is a list of T cell receptor beta chains from one sample in a study of shared clonotypes between healthy human individuals. Profiled with immunoSEQ multiplex PCR; TCRdb holds only in-frame clones, not every one. The table has around 2.5 million clones, over 85% seen once. The sequencing sample was made of naive CD4+ T cells from PBMCs. Every receptor here comes from a man younger than 35 in good health. Some clones in this sample may be carry-over from other donors' samples. CDR3s include the opening cysteine and the closing phenylalanine or tryptophan. Fields, in order: CDR3 length, clone size, D gene, J gene, V gene, CDR3 DNA, CDR3 protein. D genes are given only for firm matches. Not all rows give a size; the values are once, few, many and, for expanded clones, a class.

>16|NA|NA|TRBJ2-7|TRBV5-1
TGCGCCAGCAGCTTGGGAGGGACACCAGGAGGGTACGAGCAGTACTTC
CASSLGGTPGGYEQYF
>13|NA|NA|TRBJ2-5|TRBV6-6
TGTGCCAGCAGTACCCAGGGTATAGAGACCCAGTACTTC
CASSTQGIETQYF
>15|NA|NA|TRBJ2-7|TRBV5-1
TGCGCCAGCAGCCCGGGTGGGGTCGGCTCCTACGAGCAGTACTTC
CASSPGGVGSYEQYF
>17|NA|NA|TRBJ2-4|TRBV21-1
TGTGCCAGCAGCAAAGGGTTATCGGGACTCTTAAAAAACATTCAGTACTTC
CASSKGLSGLLKNIQYF
>15|NA|TRBD2|TRBJ2-3|TRBV2
TGTGCCAGCAGTGAATGGCGGGAGCCCATAGATACGCAGTATTTT
CASSEWREPIDTQYF
>18|NA|TRBD2|TRBJ2-7|TRBV9
TGTGCCAGCAGCGCCGGACTAGCGGGAGGGGATTGGGCCTACGAGCAGTACTTC
CASSAGLAGGDWAYEQYF
>15|NA|TRBD2|TRBJ2-1|TRBV28
TGTGCCAGCAGTTCTCCGGGACTAGGTGACAATGAGCAGTTCTTC
CASSSPGLGDNEQFF
>17|NA|NA|TRBJ2-4|TRBV7-9
TGTGCCAGCAGCTTAGCGAAGGGCTCGGTAGCCAAAAACATTCAGTACTTC
CASSLAKGSVAKNIQYF
>14|NA|NA|TRBJ2-7|TRBV2
TGTGCCAGCAGACCCTTTTCCCGTGGCGGGCAGCAGTACTTC
CASRPFSRGGQQYF
>16|NA|NA|TRBJ2-5|TRBV5-8
TGTGCCAGCAGCCTAGGAAAGACGGTCCAGCAAGAGACCCAGTACTTC
CASSLGKTVQQETQYF
>14|NA|TRBD1|TRBJ2-1|TRBV5-1
TGCGCCAGCAGCGGGGACAGGGTTGGCAATGAGCAGTTCTTC
CASSGDRVGNEQFF
>16|NA|NA|TRBJ1-3|TRBV7-2
TGTGCCAGCAGCTGGTCCCCGATGGGGGGCGGAAACACCATATATTTT
CASSWSPMGGGNTIYF
>15|NA|TRBD1|TRBJ2-7|TRBV7-9
TGTGCCAGCAGCCCCAGACCGGGACAGGGTTACGAGCAGTACTTC
CASSPRPGQGYEQYF
>14|NA|NA|TRBJ2-3|TRBV2
TGTGCCAGCGGTGGGGCTAGAGTCACAGATACGCAGTATTTT
CASGGARVTDTQYF
>13|NA|NA|TRBJ2-7|TRBV19
TGTGCCAGTTCACAGGGAGGGGACTACGAGCAGTACTTC
CASSQGGDYEQYF
>10|NA|NA|TRBJ2-1|TRBV29-1
TGCAGCGTAGCCTTAAGGGAGCAGTTCTTC
CSVALREQFF
>16|few|NA|TRBJ1-5|TRBV10-3
TGTGCCATCAGTGAGTTCTATGCCCTTGCCAATCAGCCCCAGCATTTT
CAISEFYALANQPQHF
>15|NA|TRBD1|TRBJ1-5|TRBV2
TGTGCCAGCACCGGACAGGGGGGTAGCAATCAGCCCCAGCATTTT
CASTGQGGSNQPQHF
>19|NA|NA|TRBJ2-2|TRBV7-2
TGTGCCAGCAGCTTAGGCATCAATCCAGGCCGCCGGACCACCGGGGAGCTGTTTTTT
CASSLGINPGRRTTGELFF
>16|NA|TRBD1|TRBJ2-1|TRBV5-3
TGTGCCAGAAGCTTGGGCGGGACAGGGGTTTACAATGAGCAGTTCTTC
CARSLGGTGVYNEQFF
>13|NA|TRBD1|TRBJ2-7|TRBV29-1
TGCAGCGTTGACGACAGGGGTTCTGAAGAGCAGTACTTC
CSVDDRGSEEQYF
>15|NA|TRBD1|TRBJ2-7|TRBV7-2
TGTGCCAGCAGCTCGACAGGGTTTTCCGTCTACGAGCAGTACTTC
CASSSTGFSVYEQYF
>14|NA|TRBD1|TRBJ1-4|TRBV30
TGTGCCTGGAGCGCAGGGGGCGCCCATGAAAAACTGTTTTTT
CAWSAGGAHEKLFF
>14|NA|TRBD1|TRBJ1-2|TRBV5-1
TGCGCCAGCAGCTTGGCCGGGACAGTCTATGGCTACACCTTC
CASSLAGTVYGYTF
>12|NA|NA|TRBJ2-7|TRBV11-2
TGTGCCAGCAGCCCTAGCGTGTACGAGCAGTACTTC
CASSPSVYEQYF
>14|NA|TRBD2|TRBJ2-5|TRBV4-3
TGCGCCAGCAGCCATGGGACTAGGCAAGAGACCCAGTACTTC
CASSHGTRQETQYF
>14|NA|NA|TRBJ1-2|TRBV4-1
TGCGCCAGCAGCCAAGCGGACAGCGGGGTTGGCTACACCTTC
CASSQADSGVGYTF
>14|NA|NA|TRBJ2-7|TRBV28
TGTGCCAGCAGTCGACCCCACAGCCGCTTCGGGCAGTACTTC
CASSRPHSRFGQYF